A single count supports the clone carrying this TCR beta chain. What it binds is unknown. The CDR3 runs to 12 residues. V lost 3 bases and J lost 3, with 6 bases in between. Germline V gene sequence: CDR1 MNHNS, CDR2 SASEGT. From CD4+ cells came CD45RA+ naive and CD45RA-negative memory subsets. The sample comes from a study of shared clonotypes between healthy human individuals. Study at large: Per donor, CD8 memory used one plate, CD8 naive used two, CD4 memory used three and CD4 naive used three.

Assay used: immunoSEQ multiplex PCR; TCRdb lists only in-frame clones, some missing. The sample holds approximately 340,000 clones, around 72% seen once. General study results and limits: Approximately 4.6% of naive CD4 clonotypes were common to a few donors.

The rearrangement uses TRBV6-1 and TRBJ2-7; D unclear. The source material was memory CD4+ T cells sorted from blood. Subset reported: CD45RA-negative fraction. This TCR was sampled from a man aged 25 to 45 in good health. CDR3 nucleotides: TGTGCCAGCAGTGATTTCGGCTACGAGCAGTACTTC. It is translated as CASSDFGYEQYF.